This record covers a single T cell receptor (beta chain). As yet, its antigen is unknown. These data originate in a study of T-cell memory formation after mild COVID-19. 5'RACE primed from the constant segment yielded TCR alpha and TCR beta cDNA libraries bearing sample barcodes and UMIs. One entry per CDR3 protein results from TCRdb running MiXCR on the 5' RACE reads. This table holds about 270,000 distinct CDR3 sequences, 15% to 20% found once. Regarding the study as a whole: Pre-infection memory showed some responding clones, and this suggested that cross-reactive memory joined. A balance of CD4 and CD8 characterized clones contracting day 15 to 85, whereas later expanders leaned CD4+. CD4+ clones that contracted lay mainly in CM and EM; CD8+ ones lay in EMRA.

Sequenced material: PBMCs or a T cell subset sorted from them (not recorded which). The receptor's source is a man aged 18 to 29 who had mild COVID-19 (a few samples of this study predate the infection). Cell type and time point are not known.

CDR3 sequence reads: CASSLARPNYGYTF. CDR3 nucleotide sequence: TGTGCCAGCAGCTTAGCGCGTCCTAACTATGGCTACACCTTC. The rearrangement uses TRBV7-8 and TRBJ1-2; D unclear. The ends were cut back, 0 bases at V and 0 bases at J, with 5 bases in the middle. The CDR3 is made up of 14 amino acids. Germline loops: CDR1 SGHVS, CDR2 FQNEAQ.